This TCR beta chain was observed in a study of cytomegalovirus exposure and HLA in healthy donors. This clone has only a few counts. This PCR relied on a set of 60 Vbeta primers and 13 Jbeta primers. Data came from immunoSEQ multiplex PCR; TCRdb stores just in-frame clones and leaves some out. The sample has around 150,000 clones, about 70% seen once. Source material: PBMCs. This clonotype originated in a middle-aged woman in good health and CMV-seronegative.

The CDR3 nucleotides are TGCAGCGTTGTCCCGGGACTTCTGGGTTATGGCTACACCTTC. Translated: CSVVPGLLGYGYTF. V is TRBV29-1 and J is TRBJ1-2, with D possibly matching TRBD1 (5 bases). CDR1 and CDR2 (germline): SQVTM, ANQGSEA. The CDR3 length is 14 residues. Trimming stripped 4 bases from V and 5 bases from J, with 17 bases between.